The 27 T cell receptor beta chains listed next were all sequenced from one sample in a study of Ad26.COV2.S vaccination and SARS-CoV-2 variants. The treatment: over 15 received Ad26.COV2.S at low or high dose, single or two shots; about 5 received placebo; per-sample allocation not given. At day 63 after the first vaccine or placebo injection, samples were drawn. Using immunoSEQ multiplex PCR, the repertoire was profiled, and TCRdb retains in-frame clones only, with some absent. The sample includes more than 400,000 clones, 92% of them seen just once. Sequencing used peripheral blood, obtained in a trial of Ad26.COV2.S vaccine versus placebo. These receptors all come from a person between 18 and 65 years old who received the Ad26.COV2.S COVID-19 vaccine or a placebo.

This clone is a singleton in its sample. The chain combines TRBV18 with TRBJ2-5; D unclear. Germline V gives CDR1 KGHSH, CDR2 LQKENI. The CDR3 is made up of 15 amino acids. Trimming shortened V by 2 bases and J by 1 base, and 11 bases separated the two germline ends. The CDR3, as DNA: TGTGCCAGCTCACCAGCCCGTCCCCCCCAAGAGACCCAGTACTTC. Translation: CASSPARPPQETQYF. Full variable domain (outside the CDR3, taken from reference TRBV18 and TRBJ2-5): NAGVMQNPRHLVRRRGQEARLRCSPMKGHSHVYWYRQLPEEGLKFMVYLQKENIIDESGMPKERFSAEFPKEGPSILRIQQVVRGDSAAYFCASSPARPPQETQYFGPGTRLLVL.

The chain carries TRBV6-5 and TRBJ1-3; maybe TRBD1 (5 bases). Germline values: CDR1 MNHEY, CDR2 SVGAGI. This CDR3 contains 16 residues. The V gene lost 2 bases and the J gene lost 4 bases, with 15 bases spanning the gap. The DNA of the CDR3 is TGTGCCAGCAGTTACGATCGGGGGGGACGAGGAAACACCATATATTTT. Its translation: CASSYDRGGRGNTIYF.

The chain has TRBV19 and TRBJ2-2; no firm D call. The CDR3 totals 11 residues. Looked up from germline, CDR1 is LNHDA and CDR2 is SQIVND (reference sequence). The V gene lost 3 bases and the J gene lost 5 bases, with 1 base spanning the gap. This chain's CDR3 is CASSMTGELFF. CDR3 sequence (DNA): TGTGCCAGTAGTATGACCGGGGAGCTGTTTTTT.

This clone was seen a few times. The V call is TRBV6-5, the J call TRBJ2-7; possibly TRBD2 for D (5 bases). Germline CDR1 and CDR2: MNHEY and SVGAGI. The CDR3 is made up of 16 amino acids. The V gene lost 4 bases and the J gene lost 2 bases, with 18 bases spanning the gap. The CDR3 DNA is TGTGCCAGCAGTTCCTACTCCGTCTACGGGACCTACGAGCAGTACTTC. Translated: CASSSYSVYGTYEQYF.

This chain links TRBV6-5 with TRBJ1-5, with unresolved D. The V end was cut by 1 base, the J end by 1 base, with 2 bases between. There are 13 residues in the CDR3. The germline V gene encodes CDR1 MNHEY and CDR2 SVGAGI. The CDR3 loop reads CASSYFSNQPQHF. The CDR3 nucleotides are TGTGCCAGCAGTTACTTCAGCAATCAGCCCCAGCATTTT.

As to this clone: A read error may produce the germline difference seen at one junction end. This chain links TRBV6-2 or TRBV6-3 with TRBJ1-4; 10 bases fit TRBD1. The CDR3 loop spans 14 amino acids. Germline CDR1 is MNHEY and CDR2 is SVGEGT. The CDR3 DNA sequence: TGTGCCAGCACTTACGGGACAGGGGATGAAAAACTGTTTTTT. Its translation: CASTYGTGDEKLFF.

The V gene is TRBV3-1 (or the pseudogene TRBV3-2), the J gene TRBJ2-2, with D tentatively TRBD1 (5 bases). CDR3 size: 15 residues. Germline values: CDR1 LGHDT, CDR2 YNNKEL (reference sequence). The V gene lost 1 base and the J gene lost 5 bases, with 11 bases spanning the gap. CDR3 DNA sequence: TGTGCCAGCAGCCAAGCAGGGTTTCCAACCGGGGAGCTGTTTTTT. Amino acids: CASSQAGFPTGELFF.

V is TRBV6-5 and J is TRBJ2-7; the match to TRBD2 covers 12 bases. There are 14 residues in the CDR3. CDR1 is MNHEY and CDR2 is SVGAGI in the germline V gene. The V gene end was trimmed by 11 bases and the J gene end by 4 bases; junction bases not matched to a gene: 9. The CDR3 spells CAVGLAGGSYEQYF. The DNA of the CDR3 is TGTGCCGTGGGGCTAGCGGGGGGGTCGTACGAGCAGTACTTC.

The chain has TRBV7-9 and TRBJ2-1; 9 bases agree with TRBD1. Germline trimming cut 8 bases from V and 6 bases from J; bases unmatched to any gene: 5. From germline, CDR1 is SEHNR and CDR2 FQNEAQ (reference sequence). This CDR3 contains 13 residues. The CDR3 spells CASGGQGPNEQFF. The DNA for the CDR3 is TGTGCCAGCGGCGGACAGGGGCCCAATGAGCAGTTCTTC.

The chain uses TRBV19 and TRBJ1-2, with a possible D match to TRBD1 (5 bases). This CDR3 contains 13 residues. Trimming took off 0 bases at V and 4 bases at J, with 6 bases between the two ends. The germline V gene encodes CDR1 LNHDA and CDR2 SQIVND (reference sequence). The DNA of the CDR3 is TGTGCCAGTAGTATAGAAAGGGGCTATGGCTACACCTTC. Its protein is CASSIERGYGYTF.

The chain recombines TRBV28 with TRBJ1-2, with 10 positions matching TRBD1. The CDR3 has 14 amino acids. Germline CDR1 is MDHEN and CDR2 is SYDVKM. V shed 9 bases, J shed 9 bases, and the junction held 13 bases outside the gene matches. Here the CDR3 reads CASHGTGAYNSYTF. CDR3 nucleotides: TGTGCCAGTCACGGGACAGGGGCCTATAATAGCTACACCTTC.

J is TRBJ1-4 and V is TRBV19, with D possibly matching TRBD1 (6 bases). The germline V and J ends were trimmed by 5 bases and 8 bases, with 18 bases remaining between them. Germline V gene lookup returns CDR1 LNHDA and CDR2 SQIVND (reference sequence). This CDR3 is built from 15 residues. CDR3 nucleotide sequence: TGTGCCAGTAGTCCTTGGGGGGGGCCTCGGGAAAAACTGTTTTTT. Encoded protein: CASSPWGGPREKLFF.

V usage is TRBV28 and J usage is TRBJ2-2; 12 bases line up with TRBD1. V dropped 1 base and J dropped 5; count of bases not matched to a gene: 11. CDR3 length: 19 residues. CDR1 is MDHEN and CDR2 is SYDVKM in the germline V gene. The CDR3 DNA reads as TGTGCCAGCAGTTTATATTGGGTGGGACAGGGGGCTGATACCGGGGAGCTGTTTTTT. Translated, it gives CASSLYWVGQGADTGELFF.

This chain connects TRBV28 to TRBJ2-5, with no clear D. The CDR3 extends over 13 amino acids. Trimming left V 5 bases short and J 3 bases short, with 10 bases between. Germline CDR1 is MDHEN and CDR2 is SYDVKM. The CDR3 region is CASSDRVKETQYF. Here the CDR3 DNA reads TGTGCCAGCAGTGACCGGGTCAAAGAGACCCAGTACTTC.

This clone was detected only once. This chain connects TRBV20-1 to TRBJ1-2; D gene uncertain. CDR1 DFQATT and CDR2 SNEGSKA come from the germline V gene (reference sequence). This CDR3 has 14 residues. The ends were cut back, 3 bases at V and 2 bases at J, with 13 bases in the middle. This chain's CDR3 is CSASSGELNYGYTF. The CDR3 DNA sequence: TGCAGTGCTAGTAGTGGAGAACTGAACTATGGCTACACCTTC.

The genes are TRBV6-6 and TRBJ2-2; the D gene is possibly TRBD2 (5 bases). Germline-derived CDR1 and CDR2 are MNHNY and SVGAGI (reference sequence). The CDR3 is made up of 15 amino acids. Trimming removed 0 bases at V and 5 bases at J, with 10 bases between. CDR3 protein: CASSYSRARTGELFF. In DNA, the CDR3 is TGTGCCAGCAGTTACTCGAGGGCCCGGACCGGGGAGCTGTTTTTT.

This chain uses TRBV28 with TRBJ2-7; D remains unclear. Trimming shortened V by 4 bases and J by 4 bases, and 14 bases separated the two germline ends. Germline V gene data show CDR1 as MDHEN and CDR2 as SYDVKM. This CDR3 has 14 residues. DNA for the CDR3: TGTGCCAGCAGTTATGGCGCAGCGATATACGAGCAGTACTTC. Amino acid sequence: CASSYGAAIYEQYF.

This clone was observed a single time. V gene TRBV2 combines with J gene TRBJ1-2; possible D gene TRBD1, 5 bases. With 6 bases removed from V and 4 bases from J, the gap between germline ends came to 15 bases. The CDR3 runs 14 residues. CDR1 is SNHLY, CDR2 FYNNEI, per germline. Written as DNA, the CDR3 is TGTGCCAGCAGCGGGGACCTAAGGGGCTATGGCTACACCTTC. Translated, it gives CASSGDLRGYGYTF.

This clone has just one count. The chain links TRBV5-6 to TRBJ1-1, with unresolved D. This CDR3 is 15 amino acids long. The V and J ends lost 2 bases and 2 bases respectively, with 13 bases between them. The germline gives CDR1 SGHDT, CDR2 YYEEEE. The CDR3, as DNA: TGTGCCAGCAGCTTACAGAGGCGGGGTAACACTGAAGCTTTCTTT. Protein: CASSLQRRGNTEAFF.

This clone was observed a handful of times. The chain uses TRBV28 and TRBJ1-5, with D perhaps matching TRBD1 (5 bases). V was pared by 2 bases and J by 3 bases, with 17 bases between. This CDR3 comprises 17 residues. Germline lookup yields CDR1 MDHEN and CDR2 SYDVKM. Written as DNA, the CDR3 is TGTGCCAGCAGTTTAACGTCAGGGAGGGCCCCCAATCAGCCCCAGCATTTT. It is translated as CASSLTSGRAPNQPQHF.

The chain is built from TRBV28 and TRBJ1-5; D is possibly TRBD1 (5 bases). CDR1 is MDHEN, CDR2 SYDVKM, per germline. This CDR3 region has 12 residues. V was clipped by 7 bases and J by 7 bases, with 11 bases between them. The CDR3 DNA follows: TGTGCCAGCACCCCGACAGCCCAGCCCCAGCATTTT. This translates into CASTPTAQPQHF. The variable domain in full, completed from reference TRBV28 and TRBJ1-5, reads DVKVTQSSRYLVKRTGEKVFLECVQDMDHENMFWYRQDPGLGLRLIYFSYDVKMKEKGDIPEGYSVSREKKERFSLILESASTNQTSMYLCASTPTAQPQHFGDGTRLSIL.

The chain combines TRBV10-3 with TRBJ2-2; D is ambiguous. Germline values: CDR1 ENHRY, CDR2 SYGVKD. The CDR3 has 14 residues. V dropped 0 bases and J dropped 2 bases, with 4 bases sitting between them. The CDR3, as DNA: TGTGCCATCAGTGAGTCACAAAACACCGGGGAGCTGTTTTTT. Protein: CAISESQNTGELFF.

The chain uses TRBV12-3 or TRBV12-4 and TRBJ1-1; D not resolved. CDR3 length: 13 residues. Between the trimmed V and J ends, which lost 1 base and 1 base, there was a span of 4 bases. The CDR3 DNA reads TGTGCCAGCAGTTTAGGCACGAACACTGAAGCTTTCTTT. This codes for CASSLGTNTEAFF.

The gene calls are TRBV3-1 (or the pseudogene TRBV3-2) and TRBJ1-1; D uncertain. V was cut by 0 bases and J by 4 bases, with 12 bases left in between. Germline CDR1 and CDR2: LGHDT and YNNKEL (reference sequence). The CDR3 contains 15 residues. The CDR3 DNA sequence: TGTGCCAGCAGCCAAGATTTGGGCCCTGGCACTGAAGCTTTCTTT. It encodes CASSQDLGPGTEAFF.

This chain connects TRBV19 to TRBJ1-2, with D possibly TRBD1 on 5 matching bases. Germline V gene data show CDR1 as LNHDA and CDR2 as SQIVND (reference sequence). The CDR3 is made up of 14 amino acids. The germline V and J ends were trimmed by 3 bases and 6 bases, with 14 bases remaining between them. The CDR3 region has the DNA TGTGCCAGTAGTATCCCGGCAGGGACGCATGGCTACACCTTC. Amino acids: CASSIPAGTHGYTF.

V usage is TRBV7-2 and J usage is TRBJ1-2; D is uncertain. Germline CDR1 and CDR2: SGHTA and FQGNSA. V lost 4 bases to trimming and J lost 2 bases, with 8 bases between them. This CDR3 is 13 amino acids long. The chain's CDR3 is CASSSDGNYGYTF. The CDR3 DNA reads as TGTGCCAGCAGCTCGGACGGAAACTATGGCTACACCTTC.

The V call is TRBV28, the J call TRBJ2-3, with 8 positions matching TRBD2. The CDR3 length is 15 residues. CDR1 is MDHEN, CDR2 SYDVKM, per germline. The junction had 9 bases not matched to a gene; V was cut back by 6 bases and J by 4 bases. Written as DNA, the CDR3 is TGTGCCAGCAGCCTATCCCGGGGGGGACCAGATACGCAGTATTTT. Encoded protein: CASSLSRGGPDTQYF.